This T cell receptor beta chain is drawn from a study of vaccination effects on CD4 cells after COVID-19. Study details: Participants were given two doses of BNT162b2 or mRNA-1273 vaccine. Study-level findings and limits: Few convalescent patients and no early post-infection timepoints were included in the study. In the late period after vaccination, infection- and vaccine-induced clones contracted markedly.

Antigen-specific CD4+ T cell clonotypes were called by their expansion after viral peptide-pool culture in ViraFEST. Having been cultured for 10 days, the cells underwent CD4+ T cell isolation. None of the vaccinated had previously contracted SARS-CoV-2, and their nucleocapsid antibodies tested negative. Wells each received 2 million to 2.5 million PBMC, cultured with 10 IU/ml IL-2 and 10 ug/ml peptides. Germline V lookup: CDR1 WSHSY, CDR2 SAAADI. The CDR3 spans 14 residues. Trimming took off 3 bases at V and 3 bases at J, with 11 bases between the two ends. Sequencing used immunoSEQ multiplex PCR; TCRdb keeps in-frame clones, though not all of them. The sample yields 20,000 to 30,000 clones, over 55% seen once. As regards this clone: The antigen is not known.

The clonotype originates from a human donor who received a COVID-19 vaccine. The source was CD4+ T cells from PBMCs cultured with HCoV-OC43 spike peptides, collected before COVID-19 vaccination. As for subset: HCoV-OC43 spike overlapping peptide pool stimulation. This chain joins TRBV10-2 and TRBJ1-2; tentatively, D is TRBD1 (5 bases). The CDR3 nucleotides are TGCGCCAGCAGTGATCAAGGGGAAGACTATGGCTACACCTTC. Residues: CASSDQGEDYGYTF.